What follows is one T cell receptor beta chain and its context. The antigen remains unidentified. The sample is drawn from a study of siplizumab effects on memory and regulatory T cells. CDR3 length: 14 amino acids. Germline trimming cut 0 bases from V and 2 bases from J; bases unmatched to any gene: 1. CDR1 is SGHNT and CDR2 is YYREEE in the germline V gene (reference sequence). Study results and limitations: Naive T cells seemed more diverse than memory cells and seemed major alloresponse contributors.

The assay was immunoSEQ multiplex PCR, and TCRdb's table has in-frame clones only and misses some. The sample has fewer than 80,000 clones, 85% to 95% seen once; the top ten hold 5%. This receptor was identified in a human donor in good health. V usage is TRBV5-4 and J usage is TRBJ2-7; 8 nucleotides agree with TRBD1. Sequencing used CD8+ T cells sorted from blood. CDR3 in DNA: TGTGCCAGCAGCTTGGGGGACAGGACCTACGAGCAGTACTTC. Translation gives CASSLGDRTYEQYF.